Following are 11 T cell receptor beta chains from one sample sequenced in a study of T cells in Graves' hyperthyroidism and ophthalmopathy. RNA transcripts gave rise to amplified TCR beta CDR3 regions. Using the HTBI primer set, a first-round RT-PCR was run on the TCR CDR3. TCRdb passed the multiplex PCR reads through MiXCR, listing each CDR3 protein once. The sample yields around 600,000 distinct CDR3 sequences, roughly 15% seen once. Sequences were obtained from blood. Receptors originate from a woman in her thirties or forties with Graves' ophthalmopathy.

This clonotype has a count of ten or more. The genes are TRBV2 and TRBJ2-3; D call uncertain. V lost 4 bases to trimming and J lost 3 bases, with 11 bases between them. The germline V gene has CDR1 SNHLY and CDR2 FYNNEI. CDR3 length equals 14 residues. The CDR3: CASSVFGGTDTQYF. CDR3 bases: TGTGCCAGCAGTGTGTTTGGTGGAACAGATACGCAGTATTTT. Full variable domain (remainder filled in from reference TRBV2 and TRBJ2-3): EPEVTQTPSHQVTQMGQEVILRCVPISNHLYFYWYRQILGQKVEFLVSFYNNEISEKSEIFDDQFSVERPDGSNFTLKIRSTKLEDSAMYFCASSVFGGTDTQYFGPGTRLTVL.

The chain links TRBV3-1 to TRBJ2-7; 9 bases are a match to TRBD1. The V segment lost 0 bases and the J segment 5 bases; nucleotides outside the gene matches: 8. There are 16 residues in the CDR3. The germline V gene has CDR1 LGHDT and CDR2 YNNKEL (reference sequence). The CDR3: CASSQDRDRAFDEQYF. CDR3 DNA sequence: TGTGCCAGCAGCCAAGATCGGGACAGGGCTTTCGACGAGCAGTACTTC.

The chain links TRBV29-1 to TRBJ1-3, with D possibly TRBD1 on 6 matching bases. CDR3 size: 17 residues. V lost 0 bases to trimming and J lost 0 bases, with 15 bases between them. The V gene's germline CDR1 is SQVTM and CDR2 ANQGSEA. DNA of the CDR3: TGCAGCGTTGAAGATGCCCCTGACAGGCTCTCTGGAAACACCATATATTTT. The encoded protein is CSVEDAPDRLSGNTIYF.

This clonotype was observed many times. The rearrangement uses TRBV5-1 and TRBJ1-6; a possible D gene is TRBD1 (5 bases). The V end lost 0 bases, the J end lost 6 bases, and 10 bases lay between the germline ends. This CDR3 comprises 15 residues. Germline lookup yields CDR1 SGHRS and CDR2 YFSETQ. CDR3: CASSLEGLTNSPLHF. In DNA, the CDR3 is TGCGCCAGCAGCTTGGAGGGACTCACTAATTCACCCCTCCACTTT.

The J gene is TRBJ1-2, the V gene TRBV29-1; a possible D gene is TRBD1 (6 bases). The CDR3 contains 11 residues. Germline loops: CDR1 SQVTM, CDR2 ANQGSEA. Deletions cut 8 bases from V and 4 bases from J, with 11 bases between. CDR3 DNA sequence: TGCAGCTGTACAGGGAGCTATGGCTACACCTTC. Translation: CSCTGSYGYTF.

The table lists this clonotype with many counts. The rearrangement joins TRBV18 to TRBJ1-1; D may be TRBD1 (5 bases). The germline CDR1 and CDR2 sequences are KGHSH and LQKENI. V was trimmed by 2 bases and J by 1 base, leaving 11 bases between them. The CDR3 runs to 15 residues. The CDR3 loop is CASSPVSDKNTEAFF. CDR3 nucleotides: TGTGCCAGCTCACCAGTCTCGGACAAGAACACTGAAGCTTTCTTT.

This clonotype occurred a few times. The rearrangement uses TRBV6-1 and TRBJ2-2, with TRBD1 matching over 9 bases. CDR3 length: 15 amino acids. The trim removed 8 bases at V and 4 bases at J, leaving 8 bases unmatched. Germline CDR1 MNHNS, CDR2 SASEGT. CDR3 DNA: TGTGCCAGCCGAGGGACAGGGTTACGCACCGGGGAGCTGTTTTTT. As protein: CASRGTGLRTGELFF.

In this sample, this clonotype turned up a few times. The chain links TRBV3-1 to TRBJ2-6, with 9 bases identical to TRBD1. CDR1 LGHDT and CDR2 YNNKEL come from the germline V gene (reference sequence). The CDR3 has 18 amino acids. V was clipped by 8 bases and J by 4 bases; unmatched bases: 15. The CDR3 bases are TGTGCCAGCTCACCACCTCCGGACAGGGGAGAAGGGGCCAACGTCCTGACTTTC. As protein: CASSPPPDRGEGANVLTF.

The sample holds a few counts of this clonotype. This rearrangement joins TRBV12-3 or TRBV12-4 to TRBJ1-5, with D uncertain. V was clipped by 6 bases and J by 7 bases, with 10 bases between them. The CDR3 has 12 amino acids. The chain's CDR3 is CASRSAGQPQHF. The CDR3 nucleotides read TGTGCCAGCAGATCCGCCGGGCAGCCCCAGCATTTT.

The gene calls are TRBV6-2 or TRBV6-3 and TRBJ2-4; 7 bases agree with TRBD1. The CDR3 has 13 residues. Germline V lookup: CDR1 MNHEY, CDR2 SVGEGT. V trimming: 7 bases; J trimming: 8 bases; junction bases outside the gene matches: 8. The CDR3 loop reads CASIQGGADIQYF. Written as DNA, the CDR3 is TGTGCCAGCATACAAGGGGGCGCAGACATTCAGTACTTC.

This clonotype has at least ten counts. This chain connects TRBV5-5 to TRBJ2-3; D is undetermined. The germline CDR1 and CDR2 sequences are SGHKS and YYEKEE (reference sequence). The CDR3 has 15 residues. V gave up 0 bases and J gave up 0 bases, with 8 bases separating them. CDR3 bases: TGTGCCAGCAGCTTGGTGTTGATTAGCACAGATACGCAGTATTTT. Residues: CASSLVLISTDTQYF.